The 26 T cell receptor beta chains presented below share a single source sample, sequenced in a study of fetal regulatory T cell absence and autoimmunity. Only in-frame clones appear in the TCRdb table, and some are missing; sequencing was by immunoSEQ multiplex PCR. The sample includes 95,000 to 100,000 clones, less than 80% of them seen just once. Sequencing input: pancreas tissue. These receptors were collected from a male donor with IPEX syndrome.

The CDR3 DNA is TGTGCCAGCAGTGAGGGGGCTTTTTTTGAAAAACTGTTTTTT. Translating it yields CASSEGAFFEKLFF. The J gene is TRBJ1-4, the V gene TRBV6-1, with D possibly TRBD1 on 6 matching bases. Between the trimmed V and J ends, which lost 3 bases and 7 bases, there was a span of 12 bases. The CDR3 loop spans 14 amino acids. Germline CDR1 MNHNS, CDR2 SASEGT.

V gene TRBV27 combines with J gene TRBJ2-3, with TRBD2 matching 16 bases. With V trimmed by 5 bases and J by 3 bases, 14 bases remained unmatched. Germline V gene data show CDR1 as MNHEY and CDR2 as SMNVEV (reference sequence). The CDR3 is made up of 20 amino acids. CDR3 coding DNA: TGTGCCAGCAGTCCCAGACCGGGACTAGCGGGGGGGCCTCCGACAGATACGCAGTATTTT. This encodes CASSPRPGLAGGPPTDTQYF.

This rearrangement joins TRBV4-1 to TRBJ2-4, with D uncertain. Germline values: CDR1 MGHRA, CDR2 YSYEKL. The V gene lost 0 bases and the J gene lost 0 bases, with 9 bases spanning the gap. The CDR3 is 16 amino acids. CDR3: CASSQESFLAKNIQYF. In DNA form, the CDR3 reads TGCGCCAGCAGCCAAGAATCGTTCCTAGCCAAAAACATTCAGTACTTC.

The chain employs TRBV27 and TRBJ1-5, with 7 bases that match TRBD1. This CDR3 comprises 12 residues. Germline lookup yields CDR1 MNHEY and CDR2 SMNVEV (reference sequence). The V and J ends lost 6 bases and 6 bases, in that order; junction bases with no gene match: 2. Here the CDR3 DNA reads TGTGCCAGCAGGACAGGGTTTCAGCCCCAGCATTTT. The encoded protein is CASRTGFQPQHF.

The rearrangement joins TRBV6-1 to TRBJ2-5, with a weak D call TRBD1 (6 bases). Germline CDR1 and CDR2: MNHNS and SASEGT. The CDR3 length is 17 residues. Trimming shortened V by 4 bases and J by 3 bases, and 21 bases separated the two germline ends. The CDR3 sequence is CASSGGWGLRREETQYF. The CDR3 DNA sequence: TGTGCCAGCAGTGGCGGGTGGGGGCTTAGACGAGAAGAGACCCAGTACTTC.

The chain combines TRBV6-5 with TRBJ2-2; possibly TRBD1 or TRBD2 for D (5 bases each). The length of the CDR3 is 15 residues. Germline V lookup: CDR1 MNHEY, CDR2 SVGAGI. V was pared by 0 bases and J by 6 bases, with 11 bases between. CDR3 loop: CASSYSAGRAGELFF. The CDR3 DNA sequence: TGTGCCAGCAGTTACTCGGCAGGGCGGGCCGGGGAGCTGTTTTTT.

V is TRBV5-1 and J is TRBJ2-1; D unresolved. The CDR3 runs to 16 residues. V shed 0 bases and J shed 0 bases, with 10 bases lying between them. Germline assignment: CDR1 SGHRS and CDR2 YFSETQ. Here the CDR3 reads CASSLGPSSSYNEQFF. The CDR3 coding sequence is TGCGCCAGCAGCTTGGGGCCCTCGAGCTCCTACAATGAGCAGTTCTTC. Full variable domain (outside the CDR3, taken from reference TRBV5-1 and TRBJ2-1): KAGVTQTPRYLIKTRGQQVTLSCSPISGHRSVSWYQQTPGQGLQFLFEYFSETQRNKGNFPGRFSGRQFSNSRSEMNVSTLELGDSALYLCASSLGPSSSYNEQFFGPGTRLTVL.

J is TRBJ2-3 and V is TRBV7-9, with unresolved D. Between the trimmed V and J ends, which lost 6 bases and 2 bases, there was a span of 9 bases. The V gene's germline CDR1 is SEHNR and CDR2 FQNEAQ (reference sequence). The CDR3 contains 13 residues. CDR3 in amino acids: CASRVFHTDTQYF. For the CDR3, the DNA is TGTGCCAGCAGGGTATTTCACACAGATACGCAGTATTTT.

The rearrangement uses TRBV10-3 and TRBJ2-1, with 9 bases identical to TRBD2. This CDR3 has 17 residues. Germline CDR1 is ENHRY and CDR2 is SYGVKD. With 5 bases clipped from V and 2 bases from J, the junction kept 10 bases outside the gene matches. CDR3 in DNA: TGTGCCATCAGTTTGCTAGCGGGGAGGGTCCCCTACAATGAGCAGTTCTTC. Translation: CAISLLAGRVPYNEQFF.

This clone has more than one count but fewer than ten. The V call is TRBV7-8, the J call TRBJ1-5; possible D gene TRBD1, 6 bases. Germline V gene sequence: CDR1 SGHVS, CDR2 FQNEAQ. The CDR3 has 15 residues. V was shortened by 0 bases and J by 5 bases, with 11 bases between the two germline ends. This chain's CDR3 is CASSLARRGDQPQHF. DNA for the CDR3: TGTGCCAGCAGCTTAGCGCGAAGGGGGGATCAGCCCCAGCATTTT.

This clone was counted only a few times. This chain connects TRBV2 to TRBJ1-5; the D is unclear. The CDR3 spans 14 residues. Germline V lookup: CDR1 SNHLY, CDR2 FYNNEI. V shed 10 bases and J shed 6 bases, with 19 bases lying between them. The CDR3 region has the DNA TGTGCCACCACCGAGGATGGGTTGGGTCAGCCCCAGCATTTT. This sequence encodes CATTEDGLGQPQHF.

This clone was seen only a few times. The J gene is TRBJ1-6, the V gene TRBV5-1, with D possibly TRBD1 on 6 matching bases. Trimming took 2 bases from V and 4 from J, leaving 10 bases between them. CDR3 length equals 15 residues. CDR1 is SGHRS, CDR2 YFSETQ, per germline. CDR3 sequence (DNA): TGCGCCAGCAGCTTTGCTCAGGGGTATAATTCACCCCTCCACTTT. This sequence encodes CASSFAQGYNSPLHF.

The chain's CDR3 is CASRLGGHYGYTF. The CDR3 DNA follows: TGTGCCAGCAGGCTAGGGGGCCACTATGGCTACACCTTC. The chain carries TRBV5-5 and TRBJ1-2; 7 nucleotides match TRBD1. V dropped 5 bases and J dropped 3; count of bases not matched to a gene: 4. Germline V gene lookup returns CDR1 SGHKS and CDR2 YYEKEE (reference sequence). There are 13 residues in the CDR3.

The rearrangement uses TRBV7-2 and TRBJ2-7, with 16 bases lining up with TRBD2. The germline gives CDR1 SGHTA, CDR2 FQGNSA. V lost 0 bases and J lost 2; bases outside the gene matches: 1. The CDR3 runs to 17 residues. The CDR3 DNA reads TGTGCCAGCAGCTTAGCCGGGACTAGCGGGGGGGCCTACGAGCAGTACTTC. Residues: CASSLAGTSGGAYEQYF.

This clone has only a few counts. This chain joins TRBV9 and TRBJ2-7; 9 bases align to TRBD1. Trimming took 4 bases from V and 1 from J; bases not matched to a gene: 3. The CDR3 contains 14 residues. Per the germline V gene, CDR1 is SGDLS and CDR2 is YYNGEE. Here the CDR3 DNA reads TGTGCCAGCAGCTCCGGACAGGGGTCCTACGAGCAGTACTTC. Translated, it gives CASSSGQGSYEQYF.

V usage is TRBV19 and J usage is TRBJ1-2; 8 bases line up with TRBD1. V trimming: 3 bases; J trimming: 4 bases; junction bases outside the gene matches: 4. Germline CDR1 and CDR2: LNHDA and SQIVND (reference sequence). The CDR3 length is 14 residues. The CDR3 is CASSMTGVGYGYTF. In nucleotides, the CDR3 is TGTGCCAGTAGTATGACAGGGGTCGGCTATGGCTACACCTTC.

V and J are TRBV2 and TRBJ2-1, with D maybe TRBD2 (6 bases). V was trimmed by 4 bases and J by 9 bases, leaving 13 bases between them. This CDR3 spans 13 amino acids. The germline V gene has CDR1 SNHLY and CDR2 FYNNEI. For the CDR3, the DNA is TGTGCCAGCAGTGGCCCGGGACTTACTGAGCAGTTCTTC. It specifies CASSGPGLTEQFF.

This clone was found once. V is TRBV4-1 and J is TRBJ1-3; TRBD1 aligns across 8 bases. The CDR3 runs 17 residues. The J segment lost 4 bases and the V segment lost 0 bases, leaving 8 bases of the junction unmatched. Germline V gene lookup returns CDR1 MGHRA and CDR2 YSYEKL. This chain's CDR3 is CASSQEPGQDAGNTIYF. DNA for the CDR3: TGCGCCAGCAGCCAAGAACCGGGACAGGACGCGGGAAACACCATATATTTT.

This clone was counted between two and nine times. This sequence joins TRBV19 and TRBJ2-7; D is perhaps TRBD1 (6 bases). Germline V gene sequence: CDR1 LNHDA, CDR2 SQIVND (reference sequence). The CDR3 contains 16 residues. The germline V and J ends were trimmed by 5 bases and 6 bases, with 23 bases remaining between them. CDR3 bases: TGTGCCAGTAGTGGACAGAAAGGACACGGGCTACGCGAGCAGTACTTC. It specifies CASSGQKGHGLREQYF.

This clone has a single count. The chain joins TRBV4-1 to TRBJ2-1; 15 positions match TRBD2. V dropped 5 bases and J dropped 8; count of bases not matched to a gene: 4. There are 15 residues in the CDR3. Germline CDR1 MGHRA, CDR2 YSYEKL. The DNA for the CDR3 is TGCGCCAGCAGCGATGGACTAGCGGGAGGGTATGAGCAGTTCTTC. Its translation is CASSDGLAGGYEQFF.

The CDR3 DNA follows: TGTGCCAGCAGCTTAGACAGGGGGAACACTGAAGCTTTCTTT. It encodes CASSLDRGNTEAFF. The V gene is TRBV11-2, the J gene TRBJ1-1; perhaps TRBD1 as D (6 bases). The ends were cut back, 0 bases at V and 1 base at J, with 6 bases in the middle. Germline lookup yields CDR1 SGHAT and CDR2 FQNNGV. The CDR3 loop spans 14 amino acids. Based on the CDR3 plus reference TRBV11-2 and TRBJ1-1, the full variable domain is EAGVAQSPRYKIIEKRQSVAFWCNPISGHATLYWYQQILGQGPKLLIQFQNNGVVDDSQLPKDRFSAERLKGVDSTLKIQPAKLEDSAVYLCASSLDRGNTEAFFGQGTRLTVV.

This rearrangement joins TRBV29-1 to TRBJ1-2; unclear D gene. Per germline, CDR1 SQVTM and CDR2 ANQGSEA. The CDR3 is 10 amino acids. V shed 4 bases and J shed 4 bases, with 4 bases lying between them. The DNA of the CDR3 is TGCAGCGTTGCCTCCTATGGCTACACCTTC. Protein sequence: CSVASYGYTF.

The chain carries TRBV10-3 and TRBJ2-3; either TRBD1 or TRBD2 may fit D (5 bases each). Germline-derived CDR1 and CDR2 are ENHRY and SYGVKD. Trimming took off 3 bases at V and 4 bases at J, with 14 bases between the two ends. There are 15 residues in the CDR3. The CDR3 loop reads CAISDRDPAADTQYF. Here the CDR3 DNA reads TGTGCCATCAGTGACCGGGACCCCGCCGCAGATACGCAGTATTTT.

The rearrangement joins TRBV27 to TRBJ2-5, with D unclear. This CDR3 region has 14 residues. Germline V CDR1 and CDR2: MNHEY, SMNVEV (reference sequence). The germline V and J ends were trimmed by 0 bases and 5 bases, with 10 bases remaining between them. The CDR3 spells CASSLSALRETQYF. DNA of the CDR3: TGTGCCAGCAGTTTATCGGCCCTCCGGGAGACCCAGTACTTC.

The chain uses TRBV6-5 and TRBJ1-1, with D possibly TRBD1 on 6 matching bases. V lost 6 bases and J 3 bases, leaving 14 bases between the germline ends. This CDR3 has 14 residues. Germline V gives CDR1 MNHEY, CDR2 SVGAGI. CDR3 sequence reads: CASSEQGGDTEAFF. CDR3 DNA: TGTGCCAGCAGCGAACAGGGTGGGGACACTGAAGCTTTCTTT.

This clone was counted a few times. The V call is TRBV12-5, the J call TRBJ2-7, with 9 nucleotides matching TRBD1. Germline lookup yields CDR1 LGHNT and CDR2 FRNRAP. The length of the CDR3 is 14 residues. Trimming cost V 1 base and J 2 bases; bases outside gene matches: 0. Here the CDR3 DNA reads TGTGCTAGTGGTTTGGGACAGGGGGCCTACGAGCAGTACTTC. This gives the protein CASGLGQGAYEQYF.